A selection of T cell receptor beta chains follows, all from one sample in a study of blood T cell repertoires in COVID-19. Using immunoSEQ multiplex PCR, the repertoire was profiled, and TCRdb retains in-frame clones only, with some absent. The data hold about 150,000 clones, with roughly nine tenths observed a single time. What was sequenced was peripheral blood. These receptors came from a woman in her 70s with acute or convalescent COVID-19. CDR3s include the opening cysteine and the closing phenylalanine or tryptophan. A D gene is named only where the DNA matches it firmly. Clone size, where shown, is once, few, many, or a class for clones that have expanded.

CDR3 length: 16; D gene: NA; V gene: TRBV5-1; J gene: TRBJ1-1; clone size: NA; CDR3 protein: CASSLADSYLNTEAFF; CDR3 DNA: TGCGCCAGCAGCTTGGCGGACAGCTACTTGAACACTGAAGCTTTCTTT
CDR3 length: 18; D gene: TRBD1; V gene: TRBV7-8; J gene: TRBJ2-5; clone size: once; CDR3 protein: CASSLGRRQGARGETQYF; CDR3 DNA: TGTGCCAGCAGCTTAGGCCGAAGACAGGGGGCCCGAGGAGAGACCCAGTACTTC
CDR3 length: 15; D gene: TRBD1; V gene: TRBV6-5; J gene: TRBJ1-1; clone size: NA; CDR3 protein: CASSYSRDRNTEAFF; CDR3 DNA: TGTGCCAGCAGTTACTCGAGGGACAGGAACACTGAAGCTTTCTTT
CDR3 length: 20; D gene: NA; V gene: TRBV5-1; J gene: TRBJ2-3; clone size: NA; CDR3 protein: CASSLFVLAGPASSTDTQYF; CDR3 DNA: TGCGCCAGCAGCTTGTTCGTTTTGGCAGGTCCAGCCTCTAGCACAGATACGCAGTATTTT
CDR3 length: 13; D gene: NA; V gene: TRBV9; J gene: TRBJ2-7; clone size: NA; CDR3 protein: CASSVGGTDEQYF; CDR3 DNA: TGTGCCAGCAGCGTGGGCGGGACTGACGAGCAGTACTTC
CDR3 length: 15; D gene: TRBD1; V gene: TRBV3-1/TRBV3-2; J gene: TRBJ2-3; clone size: NA; CDR3 protein: CASSNRQGRTDTQYF; CDR3 DNA: TGTGCCAGCAGCAACCGACAGGGGCGGACAGATACGCAGTATTTT
CDR3 length: 13; D gene: NA; V gene: TRBV6-5; J gene: TRBJ1-2; clone size: NA; CDR3 protein: CASSFGGGYGYTF; CDR3 DNA: TGTGCCAGCAGTTTTGGCGGCGGGTATGGCTACACCTTC
CDR3 length: 14; D gene: NA; V gene: TRBV2; J gene: TRBJ1-1; clone size: NA; CDR3 protein: CASSEKALITEAFF; CDR3 DNA: TGTGCCAGCAGTGAGAAAGCCTTGATCACTGAAGCTTTCTTT
CDR3 length: 12; D gene: TRBD1; V gene: TRBV28; J gene: TRBJ1-2; clone size: NA; CDR3 protein: CASSIQGDGYTF; CDR3 DNA: TGTGCCAGCAGTATACAGGGGGATGGCTACACCTTC
CDR3 length: 14; D gene: NA; V gene: TRBV6-6; J gene: TRBJ1-3; clone size: NA; CDR3 protein: CASRQDSSGNTIYF; CDR3 DNA: TGTGCCAGCAGACAAGACAGCTCTGGAAACACCATATATTTT
CDR3 length: 14; D gene: NA; V gene: TRBV15; J gene: TRBJ1-6; clone size: NA; CDR3 protein: CATSRDTDNSPLHF; CDR3 DNA: TGTGCCACCAGCAGAGATACAGATAATTCACCCCTCCACTTT
CDR3 length: 15; D gene: NA; V gene: TRBV2; J gene: TRBJ1-5; clone size: NA; CDR3 protein: CASRRTDYSNQPQHF; CDR3 DNA: TGTGCCAGCAGGCGGACAGACTATAGCAATCAGCCCCAGCATTTT
CDR3 length: 17; D gene: NA; V gene: TRBV9; J gene: TRBJ2-6; clone size: NA; CDR3 protein: CASSPEEGRSGANVLTF; CDR3 DNA: TGTGCCAGCAGCCCAGAGGAGGGGAGGTCTGGGGCCAACGTCCTGACTTTC
CDR3 length: 13; D gene: NA; V gene: TRBV7-2; J gene: TRBJ1-5; clone size: NA; CDR3 protein: CASTSGGHQPQHF; CDR3 DNA: TGTGCCAGCACGTCGGGGGGGCATCAGCCCCAGCATTTT
CDR3 length: 15; D gene: NA; V gene: TRBV6-1; J gene: TRBJ1-2; clone size: NA; CDR3 protein: CASSEAPGGNYGYTF; CDR3 DNA: TGTGCCAGCAGTGAAGCTCCGGGGGGTAACTATGGCTACACCTTC
CDR3 length: 14; D gene: NA; V gene: TRBV2; J gene: TRBJ1-2; clone size: NA; CDR3 protein: CASSEESRFYGYTF; CDR3 DNA: TGTGCCAGCAGTGAAGAGAGCAGGTTCTATGGCTACACCTTC
CDR3 length: 16; D gene: NA; V gene: TRBV7-9; J gene: TRBJ2-5; clone size: NA; CDR3 protein: CASSVEAGAVIETQYF; CDR3 DNA: TGTGCCAGCAGCGTAGAGGCGGGGGCCGTTATCGAGACCCAGTACTTC